The 17 T cell receptor beta chains given below trace back to one sample, sequenced in a study of T cell repertoires in cytomegalovirus infection. TCRdb used MiXCR to reprocess the reads, holding one entry per CDR3 protein. The data hold 250,000 or so distinct CDR3 sequences, with approximately 8.3% observed a single time. The source material was PBMCs. The receptor source for this set is a human donor in good health (CMV status not recorded). Some clones in this sample may be carry-over from other donors' samples.

This chain joins TRBV6-2 or TRBV6-3 and TRBJ2-1; perhaps TRBD1 as D (6 bases). Trimming removed 5 bases from V and 6 bases from J, with 17 bases in between. The CDR3 is 15 residues long. Per the germline V gene, CDR1 is MNHEY and CDR2 is SVGEGT. CDR3 amino acids: CASSRGQWRSNEQFF. CDR3 in DNA: TGTGCCAGCAGTCGAGGACAGTGGCGGTCCAATGAGCAGTTCTTC.

This clonotype was detected many times. This chain uses TRBV7-6 with TRBJ2-6; D ambiguous. Trimming removed 5 bases at V and 2 bases at J, with 7 bases between. The CDR3 covers 14 residues. Germline-derived CDR1 and CDR2 are SGHVS and FNYEAQ. As DNA, the CDR3 is TGTGCCAGCAGCCGCCAGGCTGGGGCCAACGTCCTGACTTTC. Translating gives CASSRQAGANVLTF.

This clonotype was seen at least ten times. The chain is built from TRBV4-3 and TRBJ2-7, with 8 bases that match TRBD1. V was clipped by 1 base and J by 6 bases; unmatched bases: 8. CDR1 LGHNA and CDR2 YSLEER come from the germline V gene. The CDR3 consists of 15 residues. The CDR3 sequence is CASSQGVAGGSEQYF. CDR3 sequence (DNA): TGCGCCAGCAGCCAAGGAGTGGCAGGGGGCTCCGAGCAGTACTTC.

Many counts were recorded for this clonotype. J is TRBJ2-3 and V is TRBV7-2; D remains unclear. The V gene's germline CDR1 is SGHTA and CDR2 FQGNSA. Between the trimmed V and J ends, which lost 2 bases and 3 bases, there was a span of 6 bases. The CDR3 extends over 13 amino acids. For the CDR3, the DNA is TGTGCCAGCAGCTTACTGAGGACAGATACGCAGTATTTT. Amino acids: CASSLLRTDTQYF. The entire variable domain, with the rest obtained from reference TRBV7-2 and TRBJ2-3, is as follows: GAGVSQSPSNKVTEKGKDVELRCDPISGHTALYWYRQSLGQGLEFLIYFQGNSAPDKSGLPSDRFSAERTGGSVSTLTIQRTQQEDSAVYLCASSLLRTDTQYFGPGTRLTVL.

At least ten counts were recorded for this clonotype. The chain recombines TRBV28 with TRBJ2-7; 11 positions agree with TRBD2. The V gene's germline CDR1 is MDHEN and CDR2 SYDVKM. V was clipped by 6 bases and J by 4 bases; unmatched bases: 5. The CDR3 totals 14 residues. DNA for the CDR3: TGTGCCAGCAGCCCCCGACTAGCGGGGTACGAGCAGTACTTC. Residues: CASSPRLAGYEQYF.

A few counts support this clonotype. V is TRBV15 and J is TRBJ1-1; D is perhaps TRBD1 (5 bases). Germline CDR1 is LNHNV and CDR2 is YYDKDF (reference sequence). The CDR3 contains 15 residues. V dropped 0 bases and J dropped 3 bases, with 11 bases sitting between them. The CDR3 DNA sequence: TGTGCCACCAGCAGAGATAAAGGGACGGACACTGAAGCTTTCTTT. Protein product: CATSRDKGTDTEAFF.

The chain is built from TRBV19 and TRBJ2-1, with D maybe TRBD1 (6 bases). V gave up 3 bases and J gave up 7 bases, with 10 bases separating them. The CDR3 totals 13 residues. Germline V CDR1 and CDR2: LNHDA, SQIVND (reference sequence). The CDR3 coding sequence is TGTGCCAGTAGTATCTCCAGGGGTAATGAGCAGTTCTTC. This translates into CASSISRGNEQFF.

This clonotype was counted at least ten times. The rearrangement links TRBV5-1 to TRBJ1-2; 7 nucleotides line up with TRBD1. Germline loops: CDR1 SGHRS, CDR2 YFSETQ. J was trimmed by 0 bases and V by 0 bases; bases with no gene match: 2. The CDR3 is 15 residues long. CDR3 sequence: CASSLGDRANYGYTF. The DNA for the CDR3 is TGCGCCAGCAGCTTGGGGGACAGAGCTAACTATGGCTACACCTTC.

The rearrangement joins TRBV28 to TRBJ2-2; D is possibly TRBD2 (5 bases). This CDR3 has 16 residues. The V end lost 1 base, the J end lost 1 base, and 10 bases lay between the germline ends. The germline V gene has CDR1 MDHEN and CDR2 SYDVKM. Here the CDR3 reads CASSLLVGVNTGELFF. The CDR3 DNA reads TGTGCCAGCAGTTTATTGGTGGGAGTGAACACCGGGGAGCTGTTTTTT.

This clonotype was found many times. The CDR3 protein is CASSHWTGLAGAIAKNIQYF. Here the CDR3 DNA reads TGTGCCAGCAGCCATTGGACGGGACTAGCGGGAGCTATAGCCAAAAACATTCAGTACTTC. The genes are TRBV7-2 and TRBJ2-4, with TRBD2 identical over 14 bases. The germline V gene has CDR1 SGHTA and CDR2 FQGNSA. This CDR3 has 20 residues. The V segment lost 5 bases and the J segment 0 bases; nucleotides outside the gene matches: 12.

This clonotype has at least ten counts. The chain employs TRBV7-2 and TRBJ2-3; D may be TRBD2 (5 bases). Germline V gene data show CDR1 as SGHTA and CDR2 as FQGNSA. The V end lost 2 bases, the J end lost 3 bases, and 9 bases lay between the germline ends. The CDR3 spans 14 residues. The DNA for the CDR3 is TGTGCCAGCAGCTTAACGGGGTGGACAGATACGCAGTATTTT. It yields the protein CASSLTGWTDTQYF.

The chain links TRBV5-1 to TRBJ2-7; TRBD1 is a possible D gene (6 bases). V was cut by 4 bases and J by 0 bases, with 14 bases left in between. This CDR3 is 15 amino acids long. Germline loops: CDR1 SGHRS, CDR2 YFSETQ. CDR3: CASSKGHQSSYEQYF. The CDR3 nucleotides read TGCGCCAGCAGCAAGGGACACCAGAGCTCCTACGAGCAGTACTTC.

Ten or more counts support this clonotype. The chain joins TRBV7-2 to TRBJ2-5; D unresolved. Germline CDR1 SGHTA, CDR2 FQGNSA. V was cut by 5 bases and J by 2 bases, with 12 bases left in between. The CDR3 totals 14 residues. The CDR3 loop reads CASSPRTQQETQYF. The DNA of the CDR3 is TGTGCCAGCAGCCCTCGGACGCAGCAAGAGACCCAGTACTTC.

This clonotype came up many times. CDR3 amino acids: CASSPRTGSTGELFF. CDR3 in DNA: TGTGCCAGCAGTCCCCGGACAGGGAGCACCGGGGAGCTGTTTTTT. The chain uses TRBV28 and TRBJ2-2, with TRBD1 matching over 8 bases. CDR1 is MDHEN and CDR2 is SYDVKM in the germline V gene. The CDR3 has 15 residues. V dropped 5 bases and J dropped 4; count of bases not matched to a gene: 6.

This clonotype has ten or more counts. The chain carries TRBV7-2 and TRBJ1-2, with D possibly TRBD1 on 6 matching bases. V shed 5 bases and J shed 4 bases, with 29 bases lying between them. This CDR3 spans 19 amino acids. The germline V gene has CDR1 SGHTA and CDR2 FQGNSA. CDR3 region: CASSMADSRLVSGFYGYTF. In DNA form, the CDR3 reads TGTGCCAGCAGCATGGCGGACAGTAGGCTAGTGAGTGGGTTCTATGGCTACACCTTC.

This clonotype was detected ten times or more. The chain links TRBV12-3 or TRBV12-4 to TRBJ2-1; 12 positions agree with TRBD2. This CDR3 has 15 residues. V lost 6 bases, J lost 7 bases, and 7 bases stayed unmatched. The CDR3 here is CASSPSGGAWNEQFF. The CDR3, as DNA: TGTGCCAGCAGCCCTAGCGGGGGGGCTTGGAATGAGCAGTTCTTC.

This clonotype was seen repeatedly, ten times or more. The rearrangement joins TRBV19 to TRBJ2-1; TRBD2 matches 9 bases. CDR3 length equals 16 residues. After removal of 6 bases from V and 8 bases from J, the junction contained 14 bases not matched to a gene. The germline V gene encodes CDR1 LNHDA and CDR2 SQIVND (reference sequence). CDR3 sequence (DNA): TGTGCCAGTAGAGGAGCGGGAGGCGCCTCGGGGGATGAGCAGTTCTTC. It translates to CASRGAGGASGDEQFF.